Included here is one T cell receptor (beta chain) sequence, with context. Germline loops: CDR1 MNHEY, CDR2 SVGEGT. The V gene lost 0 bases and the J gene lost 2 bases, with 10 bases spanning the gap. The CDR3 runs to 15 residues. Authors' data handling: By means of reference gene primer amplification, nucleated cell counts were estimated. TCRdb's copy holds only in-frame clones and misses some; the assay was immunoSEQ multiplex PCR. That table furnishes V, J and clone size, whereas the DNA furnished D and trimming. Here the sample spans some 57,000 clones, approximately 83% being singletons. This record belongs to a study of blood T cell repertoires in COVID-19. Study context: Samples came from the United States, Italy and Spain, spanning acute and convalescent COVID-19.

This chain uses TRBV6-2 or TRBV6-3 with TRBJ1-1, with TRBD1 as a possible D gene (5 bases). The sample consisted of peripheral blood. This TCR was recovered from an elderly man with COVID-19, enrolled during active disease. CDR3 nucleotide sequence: TGTGCCAGCAGTTACTCGAGACAGTTCAACACTGAAGCTTTCTTT. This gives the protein CASSYSRQFNTEAFF.